This T cell receptor (beta chain) was recorded in a study of T cell responses to AZD1222 COVID-19 vaccine. Points from the study as a whole: Donors in the cohort were predominantly white British and more often female, and clonal diversity was possibly underestimated.

Clones were read by immunoSEQ multiplex PCR, and TCRdb kept only the in-frame ones, dropping some. The repertoire consists of 200,000 or so clones, with approximately 93% occurring once and the leading ten covering about 1%. Comments on this clone: The antigen is not known.

The CDR3 runs 15 residues. Germline CDR1 and CDR2: SGHVS and FQNEAQ. After removal of 4 bases from V and 10 bases from J, the junction contained 11 bases not matched to a gene. The J gene is TRBJ1-3, the V gene TRBV7-8, with TRBD1 matching over 9 bases. The clonotype was recovered from an adult who received the AZD1222 COVID-19 vaccine. Sequencing used peripheral blood, obtained 28 days after the second AZD1222 dose. This CDR3 reads CASSSHSGQGTTIYF. DNA for the CDR3: TGTGCCAGCAGCTCGCATTCGGGACAGGGTACGACCATATATTTT.